This T cell receptor (beta chain) is drawn from a study of Graves' ophthalmopathy and Graves' hyperthyroidism. The CDR3 runs 14 residues. Trimming took off 2 bases at V and 3 bases at J, with 11 bases between the two ends. Germline CDR1 reads SQVTM; CDR2 reads ANQGSEA. CDR3 regions of TCR beta were amplified from RNA transcripts. A first-round RT-PCR used HTBI primers, followed by a second-round multiplex PCR. A single record per CDR3 protein comes from TCRdb applying MiXCR to the multiplex PCR reads. The repertoire includes roughly 500,000 distinct CDR3 sequences, around 14% of them detected once, and approximately 9.8% sits in the top ten.

Sequenced sample: blood. This TCR derives from a woman in her twenties or thirties with Graves' ophthalmopathy. V usage is TRBV29-1 and J usage is TRBJ2-4, with a tentative D call TRBD1 (5 bases). Here the CDR3 reads CSVEKGYDKNIQYF. CDR3 nucleotide sequence: TGCAGCGTTGAAAAGGGGTATGACAAAAACATTCAGTACTTC.